This T cell receptor (beta chain) was identified in a study of blood T cells in healthy people across ages. This clonotype came up a few times. Antigen unknown. Mismatch with germline at one junction end may stem from a read error. Points from the study as a whole: Unsorted PBMC input precluded a conclusive naive versus antigen-experienced comparison. Versus aged donors, long-lived donors had higher diversity and more naive CD4+ cells.

CDR3 length equals 15 residues. The germline CDR1 and CDR2 sequences are MNHEY and SVGAGI. With a J-beta primer mix and a sample-barcoded 5' primer, a second PCR ran about 7 to 11 cycles. TCRdb reprocessed the 5' RACE reads with MiXCR, giving one entry per CDR3 protein. In the table there are just under 900,000 distinct CDR3 sequences, under 30% of which are singletons. This chain uses TRBV6-5 with TRBJ2-1; 12 bases agree with TRBD2. This TCR came from a woman over 75 in good health. Material: blood. The CDR3 is CASSRTSGNYNGQFF. In nucleotides, the CDR3 is TGTGCCAGCAGTCGGACTAGCGGGAATTACAATGGGCAGTTCTTC.